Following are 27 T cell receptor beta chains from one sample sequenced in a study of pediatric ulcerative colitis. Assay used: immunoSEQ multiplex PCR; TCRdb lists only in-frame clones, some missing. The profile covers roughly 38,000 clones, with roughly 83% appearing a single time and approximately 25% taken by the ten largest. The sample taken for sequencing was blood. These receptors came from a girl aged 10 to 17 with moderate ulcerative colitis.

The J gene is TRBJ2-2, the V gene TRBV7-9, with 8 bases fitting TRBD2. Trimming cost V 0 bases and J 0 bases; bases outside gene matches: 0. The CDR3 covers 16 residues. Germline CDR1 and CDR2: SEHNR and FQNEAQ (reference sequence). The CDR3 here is CASSLAGRANTGELFF. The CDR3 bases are TGTGCCAGCAGCTTAGCCGGGAGGGCGAACACCGGGGAGCTGTTTTTT. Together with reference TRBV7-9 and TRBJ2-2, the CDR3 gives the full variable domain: DTGVSQNPRHKITKRGQNVTFRCDPISEHNRLYWYRQTLGQGPEFLTYFQNEAQLEKSRLLSDRFSAERPKGSFSTLEIQRTEQGDSAMYLCASSLAGRANTGELFFGEGSRLTVL.

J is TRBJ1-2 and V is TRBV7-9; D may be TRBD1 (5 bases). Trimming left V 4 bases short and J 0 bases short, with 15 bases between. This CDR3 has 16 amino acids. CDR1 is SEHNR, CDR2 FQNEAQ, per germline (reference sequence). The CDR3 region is CASSSTGAPANYGYTF. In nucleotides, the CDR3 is TGTGCCAGCAGCTCTACTGGGGCCCCAGCTAACTATGGCTACACCTTC.

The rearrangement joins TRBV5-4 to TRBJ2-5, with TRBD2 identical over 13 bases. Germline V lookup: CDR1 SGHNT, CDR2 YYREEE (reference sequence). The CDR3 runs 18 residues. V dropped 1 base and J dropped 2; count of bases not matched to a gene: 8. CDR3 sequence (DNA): TGTGCCAGCAGCTTGACTAGCGGGAGGGCCTCAACACAAGAGACCCAGTACTTC. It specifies CASSLTSGRASTQETQYF.

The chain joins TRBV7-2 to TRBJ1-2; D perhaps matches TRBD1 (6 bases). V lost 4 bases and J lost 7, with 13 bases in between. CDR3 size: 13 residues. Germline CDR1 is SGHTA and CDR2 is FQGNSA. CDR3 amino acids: CASSSLLRGGYTF. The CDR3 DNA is TGTGCCAGCAGCTCCCTCCTCAGGGGTGGCTACACCTTC. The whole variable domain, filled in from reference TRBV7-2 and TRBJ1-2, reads GAGVSQSPSNKVTEKGKDVELRCDPISGHTALYWYRQSLGQGLEFLIYFQGNSAPDKSGLPSDRFSAERTGGSVSTLTIQRTQQEDSAVYLCASSSLLRGGYTFGSGTRLTVV.

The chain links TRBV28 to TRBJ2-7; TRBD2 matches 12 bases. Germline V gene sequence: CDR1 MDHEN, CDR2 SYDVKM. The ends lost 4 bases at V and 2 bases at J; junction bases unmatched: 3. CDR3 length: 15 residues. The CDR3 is CASSSTSGGTYEQYF. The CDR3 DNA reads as TGTGCCAGCAGTTCGACTAGCGGGGGTACCTACGAGCAGTACTTC.

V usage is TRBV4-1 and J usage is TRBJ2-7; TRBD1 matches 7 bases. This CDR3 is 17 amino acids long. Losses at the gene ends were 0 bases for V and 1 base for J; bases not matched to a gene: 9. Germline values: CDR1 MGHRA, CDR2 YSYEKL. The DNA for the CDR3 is TGCGCCAGCAGCCAAGAACCCCAGGGGGTTATGTCCTACGAGCAGTACTTC. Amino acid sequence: CASSQEPQGVMSYEQYF.

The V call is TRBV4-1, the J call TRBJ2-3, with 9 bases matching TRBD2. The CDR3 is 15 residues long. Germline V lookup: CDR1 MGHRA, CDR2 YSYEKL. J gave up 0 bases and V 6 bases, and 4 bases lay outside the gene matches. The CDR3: CASRLSGGSTDTQYF. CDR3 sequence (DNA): TGCGCCAGCAGACTTAGCGGGGGTAGCACAGATACGCAGTATTTT.

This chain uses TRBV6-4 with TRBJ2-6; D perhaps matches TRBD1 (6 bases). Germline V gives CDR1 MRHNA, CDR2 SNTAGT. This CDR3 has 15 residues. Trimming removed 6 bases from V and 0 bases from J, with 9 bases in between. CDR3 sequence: CASSKQGSGANVLTF. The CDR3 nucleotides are TGTGCCAGCAGCAAACAGGGCTCTGGGGCCAACGTCCTGACTTTC.

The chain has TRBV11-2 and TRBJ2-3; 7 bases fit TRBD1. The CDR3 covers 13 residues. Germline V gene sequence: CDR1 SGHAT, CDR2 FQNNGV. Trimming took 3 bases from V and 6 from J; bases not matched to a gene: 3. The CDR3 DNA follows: TGTGCCAGCAGCTTGGGCAGGGGGGATACGCAGTATTTT. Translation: CASSLGRGDTQYF. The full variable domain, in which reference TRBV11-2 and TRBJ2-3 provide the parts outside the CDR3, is EAGVAQSPRYKIIEKRQSVAFWCNPISGHATLYWYQQILGQGPKLLIQFQNNGVVDDSQLPKDRFSAERLKGVDSTLKIQPAKLEDSAVYLCASSLGRGDTQYFGPGTRLTVL.

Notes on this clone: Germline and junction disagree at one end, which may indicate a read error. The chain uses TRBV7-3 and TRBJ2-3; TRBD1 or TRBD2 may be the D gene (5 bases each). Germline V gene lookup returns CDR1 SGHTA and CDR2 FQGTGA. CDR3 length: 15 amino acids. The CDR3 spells CASSLDAGSRDTQYF. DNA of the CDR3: TGTGCCAGCAGCTTAGATGCAGGGAGCAGAGATACGCAGTATTTT.

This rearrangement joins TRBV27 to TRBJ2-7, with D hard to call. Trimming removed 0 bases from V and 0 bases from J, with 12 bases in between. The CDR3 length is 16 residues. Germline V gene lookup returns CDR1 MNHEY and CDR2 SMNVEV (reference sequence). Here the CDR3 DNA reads TGTGCCAGCAGTTTATCTTACGGAATGAGCTCCTACGAGCAGTACTTC. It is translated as CASSLSYGMSSYEQYF.

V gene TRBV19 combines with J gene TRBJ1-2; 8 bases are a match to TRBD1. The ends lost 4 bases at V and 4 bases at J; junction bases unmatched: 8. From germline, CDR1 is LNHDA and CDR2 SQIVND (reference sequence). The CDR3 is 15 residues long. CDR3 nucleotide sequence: TGTGCCAGTAGTAGCCAAACCGGGACAGGCTATGGCTACACCTTC. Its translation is CASSSQTGTGYGYTF.

CDR3: CASSLIEWMPPYEQYF. The CDR3 DNA follows: TGTGCCAGCAGCTTGATTGAGTGGATGCCCCCCTACGAGCAGTACTTC. This chain connects TRBV5-8 to TRBJ2-7; no firm D call. The CDR3 runs to 16 residues. The germline V gene has CDR1 SGHTS and CDR2 YDEGEE. Trimming cost V 1 base and J 2 bases, with 16 bases left between them.

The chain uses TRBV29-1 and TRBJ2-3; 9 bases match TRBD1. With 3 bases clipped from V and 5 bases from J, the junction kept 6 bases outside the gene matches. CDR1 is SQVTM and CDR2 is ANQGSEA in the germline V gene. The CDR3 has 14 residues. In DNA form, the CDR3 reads TGCAGCGTTGAGAACAGGGGGCTCAGAGATACGCAGTATTTT. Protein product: CSVENRGLRDTQYF.

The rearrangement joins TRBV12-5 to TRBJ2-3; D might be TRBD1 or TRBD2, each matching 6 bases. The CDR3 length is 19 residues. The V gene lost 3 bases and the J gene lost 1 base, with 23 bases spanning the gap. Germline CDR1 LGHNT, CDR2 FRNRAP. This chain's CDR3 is CASGFLGGGGSPGTDTQYF. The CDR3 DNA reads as TGTGCTAGTGGTTTCCTAGGCGGAGGGGGAAGCCCGGGCACAGATACGCAGTATTTT.

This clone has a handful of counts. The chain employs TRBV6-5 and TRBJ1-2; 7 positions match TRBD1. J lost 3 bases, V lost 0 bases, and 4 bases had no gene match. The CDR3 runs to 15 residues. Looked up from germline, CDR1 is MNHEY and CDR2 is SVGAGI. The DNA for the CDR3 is TGTGCCAGCAGTTACTCGGTACAGGGGCACTATGGCTACACCTTC. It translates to CASSYSVQGHYGYTF.

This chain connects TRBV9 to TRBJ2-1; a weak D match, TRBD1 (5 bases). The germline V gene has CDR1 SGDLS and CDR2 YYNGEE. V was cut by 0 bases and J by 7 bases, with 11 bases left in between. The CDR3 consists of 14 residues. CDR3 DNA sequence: TGTGCCAGCAGCGTAGGGGGCGGCCTAAATGAGCAGTTCTTC. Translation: CASSVGGGLNEQFF.

The CDR3 DNA sequence: TGTGCCAGCAGCCCGCCGGACAGACAAAATACGCAGTATTTT. Protein: CASSPPDRQNTQYF. This chain links TRBV7-9 with TRBJ2-3; D perhaps matches TRBD1 (6 bases). The germline gives CDR1 SEHNR, CDR2 FQNEAQ (reference sequence). This CDR3 contains 14 residues. Deletions cut 5 bases from V and 7 bases from J, with 16 bases between.

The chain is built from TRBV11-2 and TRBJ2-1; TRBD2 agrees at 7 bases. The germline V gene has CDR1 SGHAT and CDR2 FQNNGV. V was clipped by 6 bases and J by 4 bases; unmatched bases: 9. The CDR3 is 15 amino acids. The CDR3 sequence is CASSWDYRTYNEQFF. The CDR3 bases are TGTGCCAGCAGTTGGGACTACCGAACTTACAATGAGCAGTTCTTC.

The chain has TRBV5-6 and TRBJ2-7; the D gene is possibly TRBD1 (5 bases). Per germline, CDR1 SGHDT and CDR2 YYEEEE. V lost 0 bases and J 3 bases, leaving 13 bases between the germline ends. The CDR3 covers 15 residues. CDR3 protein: CASSLGTGTLYEQYF. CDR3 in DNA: TGTGCCAGCAGCTTGGGAACAGGAACTCTCTACGAGCAGTACTTC.

In DNA, the CDR3 is TGTGCCAGCAGCTTGGCCCCGGGAGAAACCTACGAGCAGTACTTC. Translation gives CASSLAPGETYEQYF. The V gene is TRBV5-4, the J gene TRBJ2-7; D is perhaps TRBD2 (6 bases). The germline V gene encodes CDR1 SGHNT and CDR2 YYREEE (reference sequence). V was trimmed by 0 bases and J by 2 bases, leaving 12 bases between them. This CDR3 has 15 residues.

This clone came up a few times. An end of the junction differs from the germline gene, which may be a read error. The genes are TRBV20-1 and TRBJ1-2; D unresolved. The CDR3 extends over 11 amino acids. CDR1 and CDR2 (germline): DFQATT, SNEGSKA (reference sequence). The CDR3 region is CSSEASYGYTF. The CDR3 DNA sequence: TGTTCTTCCGAGGCCTCCTATGGCTACACCTTC.

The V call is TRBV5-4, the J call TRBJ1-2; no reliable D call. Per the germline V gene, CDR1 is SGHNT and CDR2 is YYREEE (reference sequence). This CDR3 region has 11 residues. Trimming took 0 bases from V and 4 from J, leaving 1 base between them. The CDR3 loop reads CASSLGYGYTF. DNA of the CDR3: TGTGCCAGCAGCTTGGGCTATGGCTACACCTTC.

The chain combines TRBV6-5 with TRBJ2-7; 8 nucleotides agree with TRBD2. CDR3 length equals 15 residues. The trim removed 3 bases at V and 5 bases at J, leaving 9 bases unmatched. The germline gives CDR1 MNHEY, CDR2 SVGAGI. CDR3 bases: TGTGCCAGCAGTTATAGTCCCGGACTAGCCAACGAGCAGTACTTC. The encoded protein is CASSYSPGLANEQYF.

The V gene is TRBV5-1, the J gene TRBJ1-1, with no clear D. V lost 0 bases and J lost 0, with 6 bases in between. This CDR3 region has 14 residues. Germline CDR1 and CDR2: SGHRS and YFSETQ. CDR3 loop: CASSLEGLNTEAFF. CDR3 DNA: TGCGCCAGCAGCTTGGAAGGCCTGAACACTGAAGCTTTCTTT. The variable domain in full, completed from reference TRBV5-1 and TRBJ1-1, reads KAGVTQTPRYLIKTRGQQVTLSCSPISGHRSVSWYQQTPGQGLQFLFEYFSETQRNKGNFPGRFSGRQFSNSRSEMNVSTLELGDSALYLCASSLEGLNTEAFFGQGTRLTVV.

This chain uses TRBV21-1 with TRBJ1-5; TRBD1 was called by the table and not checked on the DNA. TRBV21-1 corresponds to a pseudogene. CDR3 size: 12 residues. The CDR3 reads CASSKRGQPQHF. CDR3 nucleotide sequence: TGTGCCAGCAGCAAACGTGGCCAGCCCCAGCATTTT.

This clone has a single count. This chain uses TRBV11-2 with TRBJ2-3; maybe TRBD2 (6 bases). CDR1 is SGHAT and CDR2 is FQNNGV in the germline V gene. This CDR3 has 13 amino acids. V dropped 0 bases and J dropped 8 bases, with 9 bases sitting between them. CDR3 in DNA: TGTGCCAGCAGCTTAGATTTGGGGGGTACGCAGTATTTT. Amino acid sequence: CASSLDLGGTQYF.